The next 20 T cell receptor beta chains were all read from a single sample in a study of T cells in Graves' hyperthyroidism and ophthalmopathy. Amplified regions were TCR beta CDR3 sequences from RNA transcripts. The study used the HTBI primer set for a first-round RT-PCR of the TCR CDR3. TCRdb processed the multiplex PCR reads anew with MiXCR; each CDR3 protein has one entry. The sample consists of approximately 380,000 distinct CDR3 sequences, around 20% of them appearing once. The material sequenced was blood. These receptors all stem from a man in his late teens or twenties with Graves' ophthalmopathy.

This clonotype came up many times. The V call is TRBV12-3 or TRBV12-4, the J call TRBJ2-3; D gene ambiguous. Trimming removed 7 bases at V and 4 bases at J, with 9 bases between. This CDR3 has 12 residues. The CDR3 bases are TGTGCCAGCACTATCGTAGCAGATACGCAGTATTTT. Translating it yields CASTIVADTQYF.

This clonotype was seen repeatedly, ten times or more. V gene TRBV12-3 or TRBV12-4 combines with J gene TRBJ2-7; 10 bases fit TRBD1. The trim removed 6 bases at V and 1 base at J, leaving 6 bases unmatched. The CDR3 totals 15 residues. CDR3 loop: CASSRDRGPSYEQYF. In DNA, the CDR3 is TGTGCCAGCAGCCGGGACAGGGGTCCTTCCTACGAGCAGTACTTC.

The sample holds many counts of this clonotype. This rearrangement joins TRBV12-3 or TRBV12-4 to TRBJ1-6; 9 bases are a match to TRBD1. The junction had 4 bases not matched to a gene; V was cut back by 8 bases and J by 2 bases. CDR3 size: 15 residues. CDR3 nucleotide sequence: TGTGCCAGCGGACACAGGGGGCCCTATAATTCACCCCTCCACTTT. Encoded protein: CASGHRGPYNSPLHF.

V usage is TRBV20-1 and J usage is TRBJ2-5; perhaps TRBD1 as D (5 bases). Germline lookup yields CDR1 DFQATT and CDR2 SNEGSKA (reference sequence). The CDR3 length is 15 residues. The V end lost 0 bases, the J end lost 1 base, and 12 bases lay between the germline ends. The CDR3 DNA sequence: TGCAGTGCTAGAGACCACCTGACAGCCCAAGAGACCCAGTACTTC. Translation gives CSARDHLTAQETQYF.

This clonotype was counted only a few times. CDR3 in amino acids: CASSLKGDSKETQYF. CDR3 DNA: TGTGCCAGCAGCTTAAAGGGAGACAGTAAAGAGACCCAGTACTTC. This chain joins TRBV7-3 and TRBJ2-5; D may be TRBD1 or TRBD2 (5 bases each). CDR1 SGHTA and CDR2 FQGTGA come from the germline V gene. V lost 1 base and J 3 bases, leaving 12 bases between the germline ends. This CDR3 contains 15 residues.

This clonotype came up a few times. The chain carries TRBV4-1 and TRBJ2-7, with 9 bases matching TRBD1. Per the germline V gene, CDR1 is MGHRA and CDR2 is YSYEKL. J lost 2 bases, V lost 3 bases, and 5 bases had no gene match. The CDR3 is 15 amino acids. CDR3 protein: CASSQTGTGTYEQYF. The CDR3 coding sequence is TGCGCCAGCAGCCAGACCGGGACAGGGACCTACGAGCAGTACTTC.

This clonotype was seen repeatedly, ten times or more. The chain carries TRBV2 and TRBJ2-7; 7 bases are a match to TRBD2. The germline CDR1 and CDR2 sequences are SNHLY and FYNNEI. The V gene end was trimmed by 1 base and the J gene end by 1 base; junction bases not matched to a gene: 4. This CDR3 has 15 residues. The CDR3 DNA sequence: TGTGCCAGCAGTGAAGGCGGGGGACCTTCCTACGAGCAGTACTTC. This gives the protein CASSEGGGPSYEQYF. The entire variable domain, with the rest obtained from reference TRBV2 and TRBJ2-7, is as follows: EPEVTQTPSHQVTQMGQEVILRCVPISNHLYFYWYRQILGQKVEFLVSFYNNEISEKSEIFDDQFSVERPDGSNFTLKIRSTKLEDSAMYFCASSEGGGPSYEQYFGPGTRLTVT.

The chain employs TRBV7-6 and TRBJ2-7, with D perhaps matching TRBD1 (5 bases). The CDR3 extends over 14 amino acids. Germline V gives CDR1 SGHVS, CDR2 FNYEAQ. Trimming removed 0 bases from V and 6 bases from J, with 12 bases in between. CDR3 bases: TGTGCCAGCAGCTTAGCAGAGCAGGGCCCCGAGCAGTACTTC. Encoded protein: CASSLAEQGPEQYF.

There are many counts of this clonotype. The rearrangement links TRBV5-1 to TRBJ1-2; D is perhaps TRBD1 (6 bases). V was trimmed by 5 bases and J by 4 bases, leaving 9 bases between them. Germline V gene data show CDR1 as SGHRS and CDR2 as YFSETQ. The CDR3 runs to 12 residues. CDR3 sequence reads: CASRGGVYGYTF. The CDR3 bases are TGCGCCAGCAGGGGGGGCGTCTATGGCTACACCTTC.

This clonotype was counted many times. J is TRBJ1-1 and V is TRBV14, with D perhaps matching TRBD1 (6 bases). V was clipped by 4 bases and J by 3 bases, with 15 bases between them. The CDR3 length is 15 residues. Germline V gene data show CDR1 as SGHDN and CDR2 as FVKESK. The CDR3 reads CASSPEGGLYTEAFF. CDR3 coding DNA: TGTGCCAGCAGCCCAGAGGGGGGCCTGTACACTGAAGCTTTCTTT.

This clonotype was found many times. The chain joins TRBV2 to TRBJ2-5; 7 nucleotides agree with TRBD2. The ends lost 9 bases at V and 1 base at J; junction bases unmatched: 5. Germline values: CDR1 SNHLY, CDR2 FYNNEI. This CDR3 has 13 amino acids. CDR3 nucleotide sequence: TGTGCCAGTTCGACTAGCATCCAAGAGACCCAGTACTTC. Translated, it gives CASSTSIQETQYF.

The chain couples TRBV25-1 to TRBJ2-3, with 10 bases aligning to TRBD2. With 5 bases clipped from V and 1 base from J, the junction kept 3 bases outside the gene matches. The CDR3 extends over 15 amino acids. Germline CDR1 and CDR2: MGHDK and SYGVNS. In DNA, the CDR3 is TGTGCCAGCAGTACCACTAGCGGGGGCACAGATACGCAGTATTTT. Its protein is CASSTTSGGTDTQYF.

This clonotype was found a few times. The chain links TRBV20-1 to TRBJ2-1, with 10 bases lining up with TRBD1. The CDR3 has 15 residues. The V segment lost 6 bases and the J segment 4 bases; nucleotides outside the gene matches: 9. CDR1 DFQATT and CDR2 SNEGSKA come from the germline V gene (reference sequence). DNA of the CDR3: TGCAGTGCCTCAGCCGGGACAGGGGATTACAATGAGCAGTTCTTC. Its translation is CSASAGTGDYNEQFF.

This clonotype was counted ten times or more. J is TRBJ2-1 and V is TRBV3-1, with D perhaps matching TRBD1 (5 bases). The CDR3 is made up of 16 amino acids. V was cut by 1 base and J by 8 bases, with 18 bases left in between. Germline V gene sequence: CDR1 LGHDT, CDR2 YNNKEL (reference sequence). This chain's CDR3 is CASSQAEKGRDDEQFF. The CDR3 DNA follows: TGTGCCAGCAGCCAAGCTGAGAAGGGGCGCGACGATGAGCAGTTCTTC.

This clonotype was counted ten times or more. The rearrangement joins TRBV5-7 to TRBJ1-2; D possibly corresponds to TRBD1 (5 bases). TRBV5-7 is an ORF, and what it does is uncertain. V was pared by 0 bases and J by 4 bases, with 7 bases between. The CDR3 has 13 amino acids. CDR3 nucleotides: TGTGCCAGCAGCTTGGACAGGTGCTATGGCTACACCTTC. This gives the protein CASSLDRCYGYTF.

This clonotype was recorded many times. The V call is TRBV20-1, the J call TRBJ1-5; 10 bases fit TRBD1. The CDR3 spans 14 residues. CDR1 is DFQATT and CDR2 is SNEGSKA in the germline V gene (reference sequence). V lost 1 base and J lost 5; bases outside the gene matches: 2. The CDR3 loop reads CSARAGTGDQPQHF. CDR3 bases: TGCAGTGCTAGAGCAGGGACAGGGGATCAGCCCCAGCATTTT.

This clonotype has at least ten counts. The chain links TRBV28 to TRBJ2-7; possible D gene TRBD2, 6 bases. V was clipped by 2 bases and J by 7 bases, with 15 bases between them. CDR1 is MDHEN, CDR2 SYDVKM, per germline. The CDR3 contains 14 residues. The CDR3 sequence is CASSLAGTTREQYF. For the CDR3, the DNA is TGTGCCAGCAGTTTAGCGGGGACCACGAGGGAGCAGTACTTC. Full variable domain (remainder filled in from reference TRBV28 and TRBJ2-7): DVKVTQSSRYLVKRTGEKVFLECVQDMDHENMFWYRQDPGLGLRLIYFSYDVKMKEKGDIPEGYSVSREKKERFSLILESASTNQTSMYLCASSLAGTTREQYFGPGTRLTVT.

The chain recombines TRBV10-3 with TRBJ2-1; 9 positions match TRBD1. The V and J ends lost 6 bases and 8 bases, in that order; junction bases with no gene match: 5. This CDR3 contains 13 residues. Looked up from germline, CDR1 is ENHRY and CDR2 is SYGVKD. The CDR3 is CAIRKQGAHEQFF. Here the CDR3 DNA reads TGTGCCATCAGAAAACAGGGGGCGCATGAGCAGTTCTTC.

This clonotype has a handful of counts. The V call is TRBV7-6, the J call TRBJ2-3; D call uncertain. The germline V gene has CDR1 SGHVS and CDR2 FNYEAQ. The ends were cut back, 0 bases at V and 4 bases at J, with 5 bases in the middle. The CDR3 has 13 amino acids. CDR3 DNA: TGTGCCAGCAGCTTAGCCTTAGCAGATACGCAGTATTTT. This sequence encodes CASSLALADTQYF.

This clonotype has a count of ten or more. The gene calls are TRBV6-1 and TRBJ1-5; TRBD1 matches at 8 bases. Trimming removed 5 bases from V and 2 bases from J; junction bases left unmatched: 5. The CDR3 consists of 15 residues. Looked up from germline, CDR1 is MNHNS and CDR2 is SASEGT. CDR3 in amino acids: CASSSGQGGNQPQHF. In DNA form, the CDR3 reads TGTGCCAGCAGTTCCGGACAGGGTGGCAATCAGCCCCAGCATTTT.